The next 15 T cell receptor beta chains were all read from a single sample in a study of T-cell memory formation after mild COVID-19. MiXCR, run by TCRdb on the 5' RACE reads, gives a single entry per CDR3 protein. Here the sample spans 190,000 or so distinct CDR3 sequences, 27% being singletons. Sample: PBMCs or a T cell subset sorted from them (not recorded which). The source is an adult woman who had mild COVID-19 (a few samples of this study predate the infection). Cell type and time point are not known.

This clonotype was observed a handful of times. The CDR3 region has the DNA TGTGCTAGCGGGAACACTGAAGCTTTCTTT. The encoded protein is CASGNTEAFF. The V gene is TRBV19, the J gene TRBJ1-1; no firm D call. This CDR3 is built from 10 residues. CDR1 is LNHDA, CDR2 SQIVND, per germline (reference sequence).

This clonotype showed up just a few times. The chain has TRBV29-1 and TRBJ2-6; 7 nucleotides line up with TRBD1. The CDR3 runs to 14 residues. The V gene's germline CDR1 is SQVTM and CDR2 ANQGSEA. With V trimmed by 6 bases and J by 0 bases, 2 bases remained unmatched. CDR3 sequence reads: CSVRQGSGANVLTF. For the CDR3, the DNA is TGCAGCGTGCGACAGGGCTCTGGGGCCAACGTCCTGACTTTC.

In its sample, this clonotype was seen a few times. The chain couples TRBV12-3 or TRBV12-4 to TRBJ1-5, with 7 bases aligning to TRBD1. V dropped 10 bases and J dropped 6; count of bases not matched to a gene: 12. This CDR3 is built from 14 residues. CDR3 nucleotides: TGTGCCACCAAAACAGGGGTCGGGGGTCAGCCCCAGCATTTT. This gives the protein CATKTGVGGQPQHF.

The rearrangement links TRBV27 to TRBJ2-7; no clear D. Between the trimmed V and J ends, which lost 3 bases and 3 bases, there was a span of 9 bases. CDR3 length: 13 amino acids. CDR1 is MNHEY, CDR2 SMNVEV, per germline (reference sequence). The DNA of the CDR3 is TGTGCCAGCAGTTTGGGCAGCTACTACGAGCAGTACTTC. This encodes CASSLGSYYEQYF.

J is TRBJ2-3 and V is TRBV24-1; D remains ambiguous. Germline V gives CDR1 KGHDR, CDR2 SFDVKD. The CDR3 extends over 15 amino acids. V lost 4 bases, J lost 0 bases, and 10 bases lay in between. The CDR3 reads CATSDPTVSTDTQYF. For the CDR3, the DNA is TGTGCCACCAGTGACCCGACGGTGAGCACAGATACGCAGTATTTT.

The CDR3, as DNA: TGTGCCAGCAGCCAACAGAGGACGGCCCGGGTGACCCAGTACTTC. Translation gives CASSQQRTARVTQYF. The V call is TRBV7-8, the J call TRBJ2-5; D gene uncertain. The CDR3 spans 15 residues. CDR1 and CDR2 (germline): SGHVS, FQNEAQ. The V end was cut by 5 bases, the J end by 7 bases, with 20 bases between.

There are a few counts of this clonotype. The chain couples TRBV6-1 to TRBJ1-2; no definite D call. Germline CDR1 is MNHNS and CDR2 is SASEGT. The CDR3 is 12 amino acids. The ends were cut back, 4 bases at V and 5 bases at J, with 8 bases in the middle. This chain's CDR3 is CASSVGSYGYTF. Written as DNA, the CDR3 is TGTGCCAGCAGTGTGGGCAGTTATGGCTACACCTTC.

This clonotype was counted a few times. The chain has TRBV6-2 or TRBV6-3 and TRBJ1-1, with D perhaps matching TRBD1 (5 bases). The CDR3 runs to 13 residues. V gave up 3 bases and J gave up 4 bases, with 9 bases separating them. The germline V gene encodes CDR1 MNHEY and CDR2 SVGEGT. CDR3 sequence reads: CASSYMGGTEAFF. The CDR3 region has the DNA TGTGCCAGCAGTTATATGGGGGGCACTGAAGCTTTCTTT.

The chain employs TRBV6-2 or TRBV6-3 and TRBJ2-1; 11 bases align to TRBD2. V lost 6 bases and J lost 11; bases outside the gene matches: 3. Germline V CDR1 and CDR2: MNHEY, SVGEGT. CDR3 length: 12 amino acids. The CDR3 sequence is CASRRTSGQQFF. CDR3 in DNA: TGTGCCAGCAGACGGACTAGCGGGCAGCAGTTCTTC.

The CDR3 coding sequence is TGTGCCAGCAGCAAAAGGACTAGCGGGATAATGTCGGAGCAGTTCTTC. It specifies CASSKRTSGIMSEQFF. This chain connects TRBV13 to TRBJ2-1; 12 bases match TRBD2. This CDR3 has 16 amino acids. V trimming: 5 bases; J trimming: 10 bases; junction bases outside the gene matches: 12. CDR1 is PRHDT, CDR2 FYEKMQ, per germline (reference sequence).

This clonotype was counted only a few times. The rearrangement links TRBV6-6 to TRBJ2-2; D might be TRBD1 (5 bases). The germline V gene encodes CDR1 MNHNY and CDR2 SVGAGI (reference sequence). Trimming cost V 6 bases and J 8 bases, with 28 bases left between them. The CDR3 is made up of 18 amino acids. The CDR3 region is CASSLTTPGSSRLGELFF. As DNA, the CDR3 is TGTGCCAGCAGCCTAACGACTCCAGGGTCTTCTAGGCTTGGGGAGCTGTTTTTT.

This clonotype appeared a few times. CDR3 DNA sequence: TGTGCCAGCAGCCGACTAGCGGGAGGGGAGCTGTTTTTT. Residues: CASSRLAGGELFF. The chain joins TRBV6-4 to TRBJ2-2; 11 bases are shared with TRBD2. CDR1 is MRHNA and CDR2 is SNTAGT in the germline V gene. This CDR3 region has 13 residues. V shed 6 bases and J 8 bases; nucleotides not matched to a gene: 2.

This clonotype occurred a few times. The rearrangement links TRBV7-2 to TRBJ2-6, with 9 bases identical to TRBD1. Germline V CDR1 and CDR2: SGHTA, FQGNSA. V shed 3 bases and J 0 bases; nucleotides not matched to a gene: 3. CDR3 length: 17 amino acids. The CDR3: CASSLDRGPSGANVLTF. In DNA form, the CDR3 reads TGTGCCAGCAGCTTGGACAGGGGCCCCTCTGGGGCCAACGTCCTGACTTTC.

The sample holds a few counts of this clonotype. The chain joins TRBV24-1 to TRBJ1-1; TRBD1 aligns across 9 bases. With 3 bases clipped from V and 8 bases from J, the junction kept 9 bases outside the gene matches. The germline V gene has CDR1 KGHDR and CDR2 SFDVKD. The CDR3 extends over 15 amino acids. CDR3 nucleotides: TGTGCCACCAGTGATGCCGGGACAGGGAGGAGGGAAGCTTTCTTT. Residues: CATSDAGTGRREAFF.

The gene calls are TRBV7-9 and TRBJ1-1; D ambiguous. CDR1 is SEHNR, CDR2 FQNEAQ, per germline (reference sequence). V was clipped by 6 bases and J by 0 bases, with 11 bases between them. The CDR3 runs 14 residues. The CDR3 bases are TGTGCCAGCAGTCCCCAGCACATGAACACTGAAGCTTTCTTT. Protein product: CASSPQHMNTEAFF.